The present T cell receptor (beta chain) was sequenced within a study of blood T cell repertoires in COVID-19. As originally analysed: The authors estimated nucleated cell counts from reference gene primer amplification. Using immunoSEQ multiplex PCR, the repertoire was profiled, and TCRdb retains in-frame clones only, with some absent. For V, J and clone size, that table is used; D and trimming come from the DNA. The table shows approximately 32,000 clones, with about 90% occurring only once. The CDR3 covers 14 residues. Looked up from germline, CDR1 is LNHDA and CDR2 is SQIVND (reference sequence). Unmatched junction bases numbered 0, after V lost 4 bases and J lost 2 bases.

The receptor was derived from a human donor in a cohort sampled during active COVID-19. The gene calls are TRBV19 and TRBJ2-1, with 9 bases fitting TRBD2. Specimen: peripheral blood. CDR3 bases: TGTGCCAGTAGTAGCGGGGGGGCCTACAATGAGCAGTTCTTC. It encodes CASSSGGAYNEQFF. The full variable domain, with the rest looked up from reference TRBV19 and TRBJ2-1, is DGGITQSPKYLFRKEGQNVTLSCEQNLNHDAMYWYRQDPGQGLRLIYYSQIVNDFQKGDIAEGYSVSREKKESFPLTVTSAQKNPTAFYLCASSSGGAYNEQFFGPGTRLTVL.